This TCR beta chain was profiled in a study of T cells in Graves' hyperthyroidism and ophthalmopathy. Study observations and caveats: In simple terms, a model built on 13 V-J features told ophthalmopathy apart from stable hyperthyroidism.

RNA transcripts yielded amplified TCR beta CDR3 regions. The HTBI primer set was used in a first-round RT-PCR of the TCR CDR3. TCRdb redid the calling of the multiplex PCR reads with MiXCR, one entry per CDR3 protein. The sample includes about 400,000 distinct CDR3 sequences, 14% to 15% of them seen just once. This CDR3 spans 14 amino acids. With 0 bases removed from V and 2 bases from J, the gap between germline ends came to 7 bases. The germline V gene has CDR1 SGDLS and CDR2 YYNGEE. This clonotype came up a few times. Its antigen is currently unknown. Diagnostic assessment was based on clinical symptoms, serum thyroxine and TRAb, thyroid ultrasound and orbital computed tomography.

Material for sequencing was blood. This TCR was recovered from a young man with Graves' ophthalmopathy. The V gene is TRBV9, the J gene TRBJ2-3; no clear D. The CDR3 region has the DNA TGTGCCAGCAGCGTAGATGGGAACACAGATACGCAGTATTTT. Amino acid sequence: CASSVDGNTDTQYF.